This is a list of T cell receptor beta chains from one sample in a study of shared clonotypes between healthy human individuals. Clones were read by immunoSEQ multiplex PCR, and TCRdb kept only the in-frame ones, dropping some. The sample lists nearly 1,000,000 clones, over 75% occurring once. Material for sequencing was memory CD4+ T cells sorted from blood. Receptors originate from a man younger than 35 in good health. Each CDR3 is given with its conserved first and last residue. Fields, in order: D gene, clone size, V gene, J gene, CDR3 protein, CDR3 DNA. The D gene is left open where the match is weak. Some rows mark clone size as missing; the rest say once, few, many or name a class of expanded clone.

>-|-|TRBV7-2|TRBJ2-7
CARPWWGHNEQYF
TGTGCCAGGCCTTGGTGGGGGCACAACGAGCAGTACTTC
>-|-|TRBV4-1|TRBJ2-3
CASSQDYHTTDTQYF
TGCGCCAGCAGCCAAGACTACCATACAACAGATACGCAGTATTTT
>-|-|TRBV5-1|TRBJ1-4
CASSWEGRGEKLFF
TGCGCCAGCAGCTGGGAAGGGCGGGGTGAAAAACTGTTTTTT
>-|-|TRBV11-2|TRBJ2-5
CASSLDLKGRTETQYF
TGTGCCAGCAGCTTAGATCTAAAAGGACGCACAGAGACCCAGTACTTC
>-|once|TRBV5-1|TRBJ1-6
CASSSMTGTNSPLHF
TGCGCCAGCAGCTCCATGACAGGAACTAATTCACCCCTCCACTTT
>-|few|TRBV20-1|TRBJ1-2
CSALGNYGYTF
TGCAGTGCTTTGGGCAACTATGGCTACACCTTC
>-|-|TRBV6-6|TRBJ1-1
CASSYSVSWWTEAFF
TGTGCCAGCAGTTACTCGGTTTCTTGGTGGACTGAAGCTTTCTTT
>-|-|TRBV4-1|TRBJ1-4
CASSQGPGPTNEKLFF
TGCGCCAGCAGCCAGGGACCGGGACCAACTAATGAAAAACTGTTTTTT
>-|-|TRBV6-5|TRBJ1-5
CASSPPGNQPQHF
TGTGCCAGCAGCCCCCCGGGAAATCAGCCCCAGCATTTT
>TRBD1|-|TRBV9|TRBJ1-4
CASSGPGQRNEKLFF
TGTGCCAGCAGCGGCCCGGGACAGCGGAATGAAAAACTGTTTTTT
>-|-|TRBV9|TRBJ2-5
CASSVGIGGLQETQYF
TGTGCCAGCAGCGTAGGCATTGGAGGGCTCCAAGAGACCCAGTACTTC
>-|few|TRBV6-6|TRBJ2-2
CASRGRFGTTGELFF
TGTGCCAGCAGAGGACGGTTTGGGACCACCGGGGAGCTGTTTTTT
>-|once|TRBV30|TRBJ2-7
CAWSVGQGGGEQYF
TGTGCCTGGAGTGTAGGTCAGGGCGGCGGCGAGCAGTACTTC
>TRBD2|-|TRBV27|TRBJ2-1
CASSKDSKTSGNVTEQFF
TGTGCCAGCAGCAAAGATTCGAAAACTAGCGGTAACGTTACTGAGCAGTTCTTC
>-|-|TRBV7-2|TRBJ2-2
CASSSGGKNGELFF
TGTGCCAGCAGCAGTGGGGGAAAGAACGGGGAGCTGTTTTTT
>TRBD2|-|TRBV10-1|TRBJ2-3
CASSSSGGANTQYF
TGCGCCAGCAGTTCCAGCGGGGGGGCAAATACGCAGTATTTT
>TRBD2|-|TRBV5-1|TRBJ2-3
CASSIETSVGTDTQYF
TGCGCCAGCAGCATTGAGACTAGCGTGGGCACAGATACGCAGTATTTT
>TRBD1|-|TRBV10-3|TRBJ1-1
CAISGMDRANTEAFF
TGTGCCATCAGTGGAATGGACAGGGCGAACACTGAAGCTTTCTTT
>TRBD1|-|TRBV7-2|TRBJ1-4
CASSPRDRGTNEKLFF
TGTGCCAGCAGCCCCCGGGACAGGGGGACTAATGAAAAACTGTTTTTT
>TRBD1|-|TRBV9|TRBJ1-2
CASSVRGQGDGYTF
TGTGCCAGCTCTGTGAGGGGACAGGGCGATGGCTACACCTTC
>TRBD1|once|TRBV30|TRBJ1-2
CAWDREAGYGYTF
TGTGCCTGGGACAGGGAGGCAGGCTATGGCTACACCTTC
>-|-|TRBV21-1|TRBJ2-5
CASSKGQDEETQYF
TGTGCCAGCAGCAAGGGACAGGATGAGGAGACCCAGTACTTC
>TRBD1|few|TRBV30|TRBJ1-3
CAWSLTGTGRNTIYF
TGTGCCTGGAGTTTAACCGGGACAGGAAGAAACACCATATATTTT
>TRBD2|-|TRBV2|TRBJ2-3
CASSRTSGKRGTDTQYF
TGTGCCAGCAGTCGGACTAGCGGAAAAAGGGGGACAGATACGCAGTATTTT
>-|-|TRBV10-1|TRBJ2-7
CASSESSGYGEQYF
TGCGCCAGCAGTGAGTCTTCGGGCTACGGGGAGCAGTACTTC
>-|-|TRBV9|TRBJ1-3
CASSVERGLGNTIYF
TGTGCCAGCAGCGTAGAACGAGGTCTTGGAAACACCATATATTTT
>-|-|TRBV6-6|TRBJ1-1
CATQRGASGTEAFF
TGTGCCACTCAACGGGGGGCTTCAGGCACTGAAGCTTTCTTT